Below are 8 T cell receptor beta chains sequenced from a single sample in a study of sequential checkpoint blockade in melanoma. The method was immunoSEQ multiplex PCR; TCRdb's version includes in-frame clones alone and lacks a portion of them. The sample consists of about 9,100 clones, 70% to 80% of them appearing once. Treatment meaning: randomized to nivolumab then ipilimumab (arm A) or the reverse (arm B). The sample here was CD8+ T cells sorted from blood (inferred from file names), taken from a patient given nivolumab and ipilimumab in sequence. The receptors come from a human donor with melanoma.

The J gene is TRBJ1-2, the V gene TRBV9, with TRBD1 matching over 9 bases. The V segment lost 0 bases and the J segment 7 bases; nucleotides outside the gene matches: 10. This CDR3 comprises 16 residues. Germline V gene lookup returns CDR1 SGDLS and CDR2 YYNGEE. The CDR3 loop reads CASSVEEQGAGSGYTF. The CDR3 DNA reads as TGTGCCAGCAGCGTAGAAGAACAGGGGGCGGGCTCTGGCTACACCTTC.

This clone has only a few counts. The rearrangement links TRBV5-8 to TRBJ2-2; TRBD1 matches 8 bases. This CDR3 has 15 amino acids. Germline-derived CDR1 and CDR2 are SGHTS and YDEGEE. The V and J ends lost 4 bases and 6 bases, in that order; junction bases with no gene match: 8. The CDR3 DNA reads TGTGCCAGCAGCCGGACCGACAGGGGCGCCGGGGAGCTGTTTTTT. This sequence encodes CASSRTDRGAGELFF.

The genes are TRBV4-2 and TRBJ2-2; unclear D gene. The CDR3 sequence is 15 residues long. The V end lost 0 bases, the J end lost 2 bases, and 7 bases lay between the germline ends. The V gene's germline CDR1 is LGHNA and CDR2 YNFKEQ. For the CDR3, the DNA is TGTGCCAGCAGCCAAGAAAAAGCCAACACCGGGGAGCTGTTTTTT. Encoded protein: CASSQEKANTGELFF.

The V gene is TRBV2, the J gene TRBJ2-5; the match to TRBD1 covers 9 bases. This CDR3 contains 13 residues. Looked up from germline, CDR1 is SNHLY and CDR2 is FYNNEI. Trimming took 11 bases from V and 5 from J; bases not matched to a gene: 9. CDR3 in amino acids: CAGRSGTGETQYF. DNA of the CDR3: TGTGCCGGACGCTCCGGGACAGGGGAGACCCAGTACTTC.

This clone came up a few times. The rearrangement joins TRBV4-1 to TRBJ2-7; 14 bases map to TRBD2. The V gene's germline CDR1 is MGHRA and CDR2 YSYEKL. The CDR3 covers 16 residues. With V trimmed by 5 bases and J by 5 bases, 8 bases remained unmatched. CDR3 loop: CASSFGTSGSRDEQYF. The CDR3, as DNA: TGCGCCAGCAGCTTCGGGACTAGCGGGAGTCGCGACGAGCAGTACTTC.

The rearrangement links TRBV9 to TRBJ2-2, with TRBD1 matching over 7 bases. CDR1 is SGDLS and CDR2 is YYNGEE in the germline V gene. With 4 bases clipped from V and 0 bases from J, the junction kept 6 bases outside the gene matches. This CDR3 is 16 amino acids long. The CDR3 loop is CASSPLTGSNTGELFF. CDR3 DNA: TGTGCCAGCAGCCCTCTGACAGGGTCGAACACCGGGGAGCTGTTTTTT.

The CDR3 spells CASSPESVLSPPSNQPQHF. CDR3 sequence (DNA): TGTGCCAGCTCACCAGAAAGCGTTCTCTCACCGCCTAGCAATCAGCCCCAGCATTTT. The chain joins TRBV18 to TRBJ1-5; D unresolved. This CDR3 contains 19 residues. CDR1 and CDR2 from the germline V gene are KGHSH and LQKENI. V was cut by 2 bases and J by 0 bases, with 20 bases left in between.

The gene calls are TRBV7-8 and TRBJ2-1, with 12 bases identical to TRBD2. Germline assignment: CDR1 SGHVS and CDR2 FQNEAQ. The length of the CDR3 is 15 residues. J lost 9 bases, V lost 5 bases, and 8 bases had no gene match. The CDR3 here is CASSPTTSGRGEQFF. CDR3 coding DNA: TGTGCCAGCAGCCCCACGACTAGCGGGAGAGGTGAGCAGTTCTTC.